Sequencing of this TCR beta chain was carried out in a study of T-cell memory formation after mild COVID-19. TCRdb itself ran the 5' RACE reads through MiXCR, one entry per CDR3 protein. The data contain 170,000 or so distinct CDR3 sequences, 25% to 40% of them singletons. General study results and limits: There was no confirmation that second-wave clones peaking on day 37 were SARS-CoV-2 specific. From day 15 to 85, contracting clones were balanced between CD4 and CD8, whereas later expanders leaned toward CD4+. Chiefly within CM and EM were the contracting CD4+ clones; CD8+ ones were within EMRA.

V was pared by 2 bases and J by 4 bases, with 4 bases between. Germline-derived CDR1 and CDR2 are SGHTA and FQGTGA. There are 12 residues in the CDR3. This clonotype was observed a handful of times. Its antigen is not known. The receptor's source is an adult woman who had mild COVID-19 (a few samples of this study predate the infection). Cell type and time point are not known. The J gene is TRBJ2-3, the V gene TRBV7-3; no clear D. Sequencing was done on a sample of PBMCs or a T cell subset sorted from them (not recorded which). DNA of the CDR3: TGTGCCAGCAGCTTAGATTCAGATACGCAGTATTTT. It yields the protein CASSLDSDTQYF.